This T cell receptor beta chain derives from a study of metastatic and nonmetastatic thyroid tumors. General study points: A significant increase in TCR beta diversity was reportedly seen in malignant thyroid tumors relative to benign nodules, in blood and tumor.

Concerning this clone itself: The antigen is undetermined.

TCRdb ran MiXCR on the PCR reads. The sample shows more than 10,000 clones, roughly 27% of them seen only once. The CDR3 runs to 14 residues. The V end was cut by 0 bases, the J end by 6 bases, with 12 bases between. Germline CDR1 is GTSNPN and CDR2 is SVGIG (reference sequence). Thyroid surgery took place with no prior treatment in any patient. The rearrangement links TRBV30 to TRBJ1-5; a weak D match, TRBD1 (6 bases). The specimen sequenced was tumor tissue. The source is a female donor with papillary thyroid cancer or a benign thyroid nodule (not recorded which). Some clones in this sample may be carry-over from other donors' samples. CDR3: CAWSVQGGGQPQHF. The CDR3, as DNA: TGTGCCTGGAGTGTACAGGGAGGAGGTCAGCCCCAGCATTTT.